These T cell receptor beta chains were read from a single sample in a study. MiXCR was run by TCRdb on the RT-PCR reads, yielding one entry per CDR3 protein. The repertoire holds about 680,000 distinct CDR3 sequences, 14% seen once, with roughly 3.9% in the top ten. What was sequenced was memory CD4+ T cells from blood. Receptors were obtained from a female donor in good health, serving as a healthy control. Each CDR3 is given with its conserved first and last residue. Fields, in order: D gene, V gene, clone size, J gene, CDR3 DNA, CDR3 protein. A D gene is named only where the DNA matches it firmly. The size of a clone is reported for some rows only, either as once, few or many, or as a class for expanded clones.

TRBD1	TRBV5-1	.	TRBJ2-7	TGCGCCAGCAGCACCGGACAGGGGAAATACGAGCAGTACTTC	CASSTGQGKYEQYF
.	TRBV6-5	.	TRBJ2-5	TGTGCCAGCAGTACGGGTAGGGGAGCGGGAGAGACCCAGTACTTC	CASSTGRGAGETQYF
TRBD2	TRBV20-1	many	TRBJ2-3	TGCAGTGCTGGAGCGGGAGTAAGCACAGATACGCAGTATTTT	CSAGAGVSTDTQYF
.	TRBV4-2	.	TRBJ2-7	TGTGCCAGCAGCCAAGATTTAGGGGTACTCCCCTACGAGCAGTACTTC	CASSQDLGVLPYEQYF
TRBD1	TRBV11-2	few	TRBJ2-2	TGTGCCAGCAGCTCGACAGGGGGCAGCACCGGGGAGCTGTTTTTT	CASSSTGGSTGELFF
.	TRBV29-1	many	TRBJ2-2	TGCAGCGTTGAAGCCGGCCAGGGGTACACCGGGGAGCTGTTTTTT	CSVEAGQGYTGELFF
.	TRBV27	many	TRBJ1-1	TGTGCCAGCAGTCCATGGGGGCGGGGGAACACTGAAGCTTTCTTT	CASSPWGRGNTEAFF
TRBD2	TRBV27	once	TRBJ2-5	TGTGCCAGCAGTTTAGGGACTAGCGGGAGGTGGGAGTACTTC	CASSLGTSGRWEYF
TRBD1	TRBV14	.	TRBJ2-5	TGTGCCAGCAGCCGGGACAGGGAGGGCGCGGAGACCCAGTACTTC	CASSRDREGAETQYF
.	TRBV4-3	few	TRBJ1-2	TGCGCCAGCAGCCAAGATCACAGGGCCCATGGCTACACCTTC	CASSQDHRAHGYTF
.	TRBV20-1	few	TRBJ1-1	TGCAGTGCTAGCCCAGGGGAATATGGGAACACTGAAGCTTTCTTT	CSASPGEYGNTEAFF
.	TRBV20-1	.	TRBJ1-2	TGCAGTGCCAGTGGGGTTAACTATGGCTACACCTTC	CSASGVNYGYTF
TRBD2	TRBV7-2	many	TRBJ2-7	TGTGCCAGCAGCCTTGGACTAGCGGGAGTTAACGAGCAGTACTTC	CASSLGLAGVNEQYF
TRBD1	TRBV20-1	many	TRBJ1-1	TGCAGTGCTAGAGATACCGGGACAGGGCGAAACACTGAAGCTTTCTTT	CSARDTGTGRNTEAFF
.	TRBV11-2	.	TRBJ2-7	TGTGCCAGCAGCTTAGTTCCTAGCGTCGAAGCCATCGAGCAGTACTTC	CASSLVPSVEAIEQYF
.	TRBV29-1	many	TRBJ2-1	TGCAGCGTTGAAGATTGGGGTAATGAGCAGTTCTTC	CSVEDWGNEQFF
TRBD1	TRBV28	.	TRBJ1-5	TGTGCCAGCAAACCCTCTACAGGGGACAATCAGCCCCAGCATTTT	CASKPSTGDNQPQHF
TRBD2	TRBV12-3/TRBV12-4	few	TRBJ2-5	TGTGCCAGCACCCCTAGCGGGAGTTGGGAGACCCAGTACTTC	CASTPSGSWETQYF
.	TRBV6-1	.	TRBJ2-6	TGTGCCAGCACTCCAGGGTTCTGGGCCAACGTCCTGACTTTC	CASTPGFWANVLTF
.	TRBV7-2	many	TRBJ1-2	TGTGCCAGCAGTTTAGATCGGGCCAACTATGGCTACACCTTC	CASSLDRANYGYTF
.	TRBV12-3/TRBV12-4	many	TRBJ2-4	TGTGCCAGCAGTGCCCCCCAGGGAGCCAAAAACATTCAGTACTTC	CASSAPQGAKNIQYF
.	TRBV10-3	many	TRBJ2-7	TGTGCCATGGGCCGCGATACCTACGAGCAGTACTTC	CAMGRDTYEQYF
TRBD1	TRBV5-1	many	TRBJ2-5	TGCGCCAGCAGCTTGGCTGACAGGGCGTATGAGGAGACCCAGTACTTC	CASSLADRAYEETQYF
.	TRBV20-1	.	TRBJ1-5	TGCAGTGCTAGATTGAACATGGAACAGAATCAGCCCCAGCATTTT	CSARLNMEQNQPQHF
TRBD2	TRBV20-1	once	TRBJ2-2	TGCAGTGCTCCTCAGTTAGCGGGAGGGTTGTTGAACACCGGGGAGCTGTTTTTT	CSAPQLAGGLLNTGELFF
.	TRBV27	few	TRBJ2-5	TGTGCCAGCAGTGTAAACACAGGGAGAGAGACCCAGTACTTC	CASSVNTGRETQYF
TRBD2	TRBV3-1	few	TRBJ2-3	TGTGCCAGCAGCCAAGATAGCCTAGCGGGGGGGCGCACAGATACGCAGTATTTT	CASSQDSLAGGRTDTQYF
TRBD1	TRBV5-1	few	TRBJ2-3	TGCGCCAGCGCCACGGCGGGACAGGGGGGCGCAGATACGCAGTATTTT	CASATAGQGGADTQYF